Reported below is one T cell receptor beta chain. Antigen specificity is unknown. This entry belongs to a study of neoadjuvant anti-PD-1 for oral cavity cancer. There are 15 residues in the CDR3. Germline loops: CDR1 MNHEY, CDR2 SMNVEV (reference sequence). V was trimmed by 2 bases and J by 5 bases, leaving 13 bases between them. Points from the study as a whole: After neoadjuvant nivolumab, PBMC T cell clonality was significantly higher in non-responders than responders.

Only in-frame clones appear in the TCRdb table, and some are missing; sequencing was by immunoSEQ multiplex PCR. Among 30,000 to 35,000 clones listed, approximately 87% were seen once. The starting material was PBMCs, obtained before nivolumab (anti-PD-1) treatment. This clonotype originated in a person aged 35 to 85 with oral cavity squamous cell carcinoma. The chain is built from TRBV27 and TRBJ2-1, with D unresolved. Here the CDR3 DNA reads TGTGCCAGCAGTTTAGGCAGCGTATGGGACAATGAGCAGTTCTTC. This codes for CASSLGSVWDNEQFF.